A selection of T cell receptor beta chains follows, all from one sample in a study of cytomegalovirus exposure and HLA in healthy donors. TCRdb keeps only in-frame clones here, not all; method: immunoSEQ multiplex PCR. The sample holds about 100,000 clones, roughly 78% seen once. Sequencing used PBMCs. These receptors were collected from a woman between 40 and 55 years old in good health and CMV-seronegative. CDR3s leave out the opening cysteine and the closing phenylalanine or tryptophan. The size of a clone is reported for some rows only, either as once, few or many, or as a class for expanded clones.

CDR3: ASSSGLGRETQY
size: -
V: TRBV7-2

CDR3: AISEPGKTPLH
size: -
V: TRBV10-3

CDR3: ASSSGTLNSGNTIY
size: -
V: TRBV2

CDR3: ASLGENTGELF
size: -
V: TRBV27

CDR3: ASHPAGWTGPNYGYT
size: -
V: TRBV28

CDR3: SVVLQGGYSEAF
size: -
V: TRBV29-1

CDR3: ASNRGRGETQY
size: -
V: TRBV19

CDR3: ASIHTDTQY
size: -
V: TRBV27

CDR3: ASFSGNQETQY
size: once
V: TRBV18

CDR3: ASSPALFGSRNEQF
size: -
V: TRBV28

CDR3: ASSPGGGVMNTEAF
size: -
V: TRBV11-3

CDR3: ASSYGRGQGDHGYT
size: -
V: TRBV6-6

CDR3: ASSLVGTGSNEQF
size: -
V: TRBV7-9

CDR3: ASNEQVLGQPQH
size: -
V: TRBV28

CDR3: ALQGRDNYGYT
size: few
V: TRBV28

CDR3: ASSPSPSTGIYEQY
size: -
V: TRBV9

CDR3: ASSFLGGTDYGYT
size: few
V: TRBV6-5

CDR3: ASKRTTGLGAF
size: -
V: TRBV28